This TCR beta chain derives from a study of blood T cell repertoires in COVID-19 (dated by TCRdb to about 2020). With respect to the entire study: Samples covering the acute and convalescent phases of COVID-19 were provided by collaborators in the United States, Italy and Spain. Samples were obtained from the ongoing ImmuneRACE study (first 160 participants) and from 1,254 subjects provided by 6 global collaborators. The prospective study material was composed of cDNA or gDNA derived from T cells, B-cell-depleted T cells, or PBMCs. Sample metadata almost always included a de-identified subject ID, COVID-19 status, age in years and sex. HLA class I and class II types, where available, came from metadata supplied by the sample provider rather than from assay-based typing. The repertoires were made available in a free public database intended to serve as a resource for research on the immune response to SARS-CoV-2. Deeply sampled blood TCRbeta repertoires from subjects exposed to, actively infected with, or recovered from COVID-19 were included in the dataset.

The CDR3 contains 18 residues, cysteine and phenylalanine counted. Left in the record is the CDR3 DNA by itself, 54 bases read in frame from the first base. Reading the germline V gene (reference sequence) gives CDR1 LGHDT and CDR2 YNNKEL. Compared with germline, V lacks 0 bases and J lacks 1 base; bases without a gene match: 4. As for this clone: There is no known antigen for this receptor. One base away there is no much larger clone; base qualities are not given.

General conclusions and limits of the study: Clinical and demographic metadata were provided uncurated, with the amount varying by source and participant.

TCRbeta CDR3 regions were amplified from genomic DNA by means of the immunoSEQ Assay, a bias-controlled multiplex PCR. On the authors' methods: Within the assay, amplification of reference gene primers was used to estimate how many nucleated cells each sample contained. Sequence reads were collapsed and filtered to measure the absolute abundance of every unique TCRbeta CDR3 rearrangement. Productive Simpson clonality was computed per sample as the square root of Simpson's diversity index over productive rearrangements. This immuneACCESS table, as held by TCRdb, lists in-frame sequences with V and J called but not all clones. Of the missing ones, under half trace to an unresolved V gene in checked studies; the others have no known cause. For V, J and clone size, that table is used; D and trimming come from the DNA. Recorded for this sample are about 160,000 clones; roughly 90% of them occurred a single time. Just under 4% of the sample rests with the top ten.

A second Seattle source provided samples from volunteer blood donors who had recovered from COVID-19. The collaborating institutions used their own protocols to collect whole blood in K2EDTA tubes. For TCRbeta analysis, collaborators shipped samples as frozen whole blood, isolated PBMCs, or DNA extracted from either of those sample types. Sequencing was carried out using peripheral blood. The chain links TRBV3-1 (or the pseudogene TRBV3-2) with TRBJ2-2, with 11 middle bases fitting TRBD2. The receptor was derived from a woman aged 55-70 years who had recovered from COVID-19. The CDR3 here reads CASSQETSGGLNTGELFF. The base sequence is TGTGCCAGCAGCCAAGAAACTAGCGGGGGCCTGAACACCGGGGAGCTGTTTTTT.